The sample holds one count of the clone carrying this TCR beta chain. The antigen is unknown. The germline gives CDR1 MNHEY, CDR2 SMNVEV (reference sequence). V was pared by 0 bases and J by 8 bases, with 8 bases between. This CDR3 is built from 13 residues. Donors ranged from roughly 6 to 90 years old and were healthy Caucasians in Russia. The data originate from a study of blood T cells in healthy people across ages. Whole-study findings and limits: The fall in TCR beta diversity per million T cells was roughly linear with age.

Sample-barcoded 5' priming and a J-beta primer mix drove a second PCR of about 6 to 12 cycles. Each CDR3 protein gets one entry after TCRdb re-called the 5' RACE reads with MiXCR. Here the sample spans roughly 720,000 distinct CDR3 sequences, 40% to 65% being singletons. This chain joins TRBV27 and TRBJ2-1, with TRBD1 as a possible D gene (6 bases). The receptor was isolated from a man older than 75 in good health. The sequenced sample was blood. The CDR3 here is CASSLSTGHEQFF. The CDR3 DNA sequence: TGTGCCAGCAGTTTATCGACAGGCCATGAGCAGTTCTTC.